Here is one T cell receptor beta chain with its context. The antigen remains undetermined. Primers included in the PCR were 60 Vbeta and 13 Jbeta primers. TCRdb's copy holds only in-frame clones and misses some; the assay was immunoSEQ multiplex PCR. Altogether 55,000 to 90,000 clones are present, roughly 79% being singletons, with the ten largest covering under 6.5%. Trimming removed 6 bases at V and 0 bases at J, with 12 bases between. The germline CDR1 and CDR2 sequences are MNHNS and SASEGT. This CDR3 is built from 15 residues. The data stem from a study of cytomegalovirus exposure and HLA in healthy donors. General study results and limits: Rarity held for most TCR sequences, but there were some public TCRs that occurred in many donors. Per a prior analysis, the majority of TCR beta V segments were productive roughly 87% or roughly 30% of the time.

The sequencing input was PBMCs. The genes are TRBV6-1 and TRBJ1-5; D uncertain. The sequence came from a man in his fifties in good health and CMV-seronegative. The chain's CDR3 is CASRPVQNSNQPQHF. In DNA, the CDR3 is TGTGCCAGCAGACCAGTACAGAATAGCAATCAGCCCCAGCATTTT.